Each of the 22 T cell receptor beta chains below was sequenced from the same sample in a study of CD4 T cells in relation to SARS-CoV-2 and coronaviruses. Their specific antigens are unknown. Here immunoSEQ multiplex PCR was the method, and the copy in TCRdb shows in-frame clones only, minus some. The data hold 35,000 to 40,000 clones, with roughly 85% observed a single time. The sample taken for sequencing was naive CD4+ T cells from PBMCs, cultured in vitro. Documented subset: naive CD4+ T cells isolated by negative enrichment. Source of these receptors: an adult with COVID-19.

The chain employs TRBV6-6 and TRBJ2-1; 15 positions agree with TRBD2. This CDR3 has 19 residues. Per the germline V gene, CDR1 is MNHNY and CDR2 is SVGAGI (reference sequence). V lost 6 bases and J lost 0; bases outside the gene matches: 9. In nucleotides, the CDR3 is TGTGCCAGCAGGCGAAGGGGACTAGCGGGAGGAGGCTCCTACAATGAGCAGTTCTTC. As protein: CASRRRGLAGGGSYNEQFF.

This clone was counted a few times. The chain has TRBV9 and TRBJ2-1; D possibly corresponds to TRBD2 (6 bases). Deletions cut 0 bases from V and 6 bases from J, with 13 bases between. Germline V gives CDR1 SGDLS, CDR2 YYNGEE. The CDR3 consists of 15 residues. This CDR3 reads CASSVVGGAGNEQFF. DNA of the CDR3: TGTGCCAGCAGCGTAGTGGGGGGAGCGGGCAATGAGCAGTTCTTC.

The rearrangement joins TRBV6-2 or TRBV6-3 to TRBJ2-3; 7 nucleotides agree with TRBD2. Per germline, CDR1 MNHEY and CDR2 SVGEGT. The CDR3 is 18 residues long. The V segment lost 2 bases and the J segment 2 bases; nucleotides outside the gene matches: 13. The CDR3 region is CASSYTELLANPTDTQYF. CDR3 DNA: TGTGCCAGCAGTTACACGGAACTACTAGCGAATCCCACAGATACGCAGTATTTT.

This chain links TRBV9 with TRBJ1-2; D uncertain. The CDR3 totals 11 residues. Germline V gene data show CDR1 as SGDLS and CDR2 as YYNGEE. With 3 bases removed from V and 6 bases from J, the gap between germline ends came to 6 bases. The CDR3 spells CASSGGHGYTF. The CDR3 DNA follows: TGTGCCAGCAGCGGGGGTCATGGCTACACCTTC.

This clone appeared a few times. CDR3 bases: TGTGCCAGCAGCTGGACAGGGCCTGAAGCTTTCTTT. Translation gives CASSWTGPEAFF. The J gene is TRBJ1-1, the V gene TRBV5-5; 8 bases line up with TRBD1. Trimming removed 3 bases from V and 6 bases from J; junction bases left unmatched: 1. The CDR3 is 12 amino acids. Germline V gene data show CDR1 as SGHKS and CDR2 as YYEKEE (reference sequence).

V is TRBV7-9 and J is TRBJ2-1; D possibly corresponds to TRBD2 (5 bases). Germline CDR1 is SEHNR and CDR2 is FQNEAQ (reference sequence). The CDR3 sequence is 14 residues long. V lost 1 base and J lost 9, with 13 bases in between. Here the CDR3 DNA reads TGTGCCAGCAGCTTAGACTACCCAACTAGTGAGCAGTTCTTC. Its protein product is CASSLDYPTSEQFF. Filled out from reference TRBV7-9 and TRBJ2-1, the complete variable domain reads DTGVSQNPRHKITKRGQNVTFRCDPISEHNRLYWYRQTLGQGPEFLTYFQNEAQLEKSRLLSDRFSAERPKGSFSTLEIQRTEQGDSAMYLCASSLDYPTSEQFFGPGTRLTVL.

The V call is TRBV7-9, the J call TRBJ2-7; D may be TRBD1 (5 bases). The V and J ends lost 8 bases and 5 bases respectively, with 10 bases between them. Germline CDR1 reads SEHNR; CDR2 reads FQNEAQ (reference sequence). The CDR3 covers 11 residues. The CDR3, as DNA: TGTGCCAGCGGTAAGGGGAACGAGCAGTACTTC. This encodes CASGKGNEQYF.

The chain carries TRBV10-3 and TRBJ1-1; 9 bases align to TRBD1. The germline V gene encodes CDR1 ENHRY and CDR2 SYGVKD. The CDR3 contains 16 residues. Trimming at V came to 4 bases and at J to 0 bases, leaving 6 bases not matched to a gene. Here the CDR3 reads CAISAGTGLMNTEAFF. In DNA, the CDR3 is TGTGCCATCAGTGCAGGGACAGGGCTAATGAACACTGAAGCTTTCTTT.

The CDR3 spells CASSSPPGVTEAFF. CDR3 coding DNA: TGTGCCAGCAGTTCCCCCCCAGGGGTGACTGAAGCTTTCTTT. V and J are TRBV28 and TRBJ1-1; D possibly corresponds to TRBD1 (6 bases). V was trimmed by 4 bases and J by 5 bases, leaving 14 bases between them. The CDR3 covers 14 residues. Germline V gene sequence: CDR1 MDHEN, CDR2 SYDVKM.

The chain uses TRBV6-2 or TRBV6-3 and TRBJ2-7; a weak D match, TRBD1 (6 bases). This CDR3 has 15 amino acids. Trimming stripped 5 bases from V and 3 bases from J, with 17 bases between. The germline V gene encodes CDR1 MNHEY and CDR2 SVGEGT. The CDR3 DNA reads TGTGCCAGCAGTGACATCGGACAGAATCTCTACGAGCAGTACTTC. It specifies CASSDIGQNLYEQYF.

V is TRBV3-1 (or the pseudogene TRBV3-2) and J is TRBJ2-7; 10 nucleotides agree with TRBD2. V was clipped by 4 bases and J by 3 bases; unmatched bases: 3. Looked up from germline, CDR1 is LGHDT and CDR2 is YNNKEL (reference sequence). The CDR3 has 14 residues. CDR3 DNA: TGTGCCAGCAGCCCCACTAGCGGGATCTACGAGCAGTACTTC. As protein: CASSPTSGIYEQYF.

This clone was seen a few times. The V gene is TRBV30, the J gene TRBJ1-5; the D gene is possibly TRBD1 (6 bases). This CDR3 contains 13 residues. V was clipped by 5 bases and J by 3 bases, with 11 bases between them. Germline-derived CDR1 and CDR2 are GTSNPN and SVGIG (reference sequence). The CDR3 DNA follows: TGTGCCTGGGTGACAGGCTACAATCAGCCCCAGCATTTT. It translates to CAWVTGYNQPQHF.

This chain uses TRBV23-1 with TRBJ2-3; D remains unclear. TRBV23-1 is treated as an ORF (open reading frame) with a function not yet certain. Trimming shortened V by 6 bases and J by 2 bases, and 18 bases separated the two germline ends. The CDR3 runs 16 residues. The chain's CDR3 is CASSPLRTNNTDTQYF. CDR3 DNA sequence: TGCGCCAGCAGCCCGCTTAGAACTAATAACACAGATACGCAGTATTTT.

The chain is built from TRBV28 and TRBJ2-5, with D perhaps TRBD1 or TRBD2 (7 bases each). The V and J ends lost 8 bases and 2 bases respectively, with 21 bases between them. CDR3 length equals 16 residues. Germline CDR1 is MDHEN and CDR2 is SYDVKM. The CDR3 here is CASLRGRGGFQETQYF. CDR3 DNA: TGTGCCAGCTTGCGCGGGAGAGGGGGCTTTCAAGAGACCCAGTACTTC. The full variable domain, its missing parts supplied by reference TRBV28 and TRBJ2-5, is DVKVTQSSRYLVKRTGEKVFLECVQDMDHENMFWYRQDPGLGLRLIYFSYDVKMKEKGDIPEGYSVSREKKERFSLILESASTNQTSMYLCASLRGRGGFQETQYFGPGTRLLVL.

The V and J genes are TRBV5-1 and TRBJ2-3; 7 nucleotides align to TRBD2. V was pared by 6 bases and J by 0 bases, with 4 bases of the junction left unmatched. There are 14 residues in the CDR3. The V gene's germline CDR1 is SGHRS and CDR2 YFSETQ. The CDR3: CASKASGSTDTQYF. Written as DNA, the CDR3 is TGCGCCAGCAAGGCTAGCGGAAGCACAGATACGCAGTATTTT.

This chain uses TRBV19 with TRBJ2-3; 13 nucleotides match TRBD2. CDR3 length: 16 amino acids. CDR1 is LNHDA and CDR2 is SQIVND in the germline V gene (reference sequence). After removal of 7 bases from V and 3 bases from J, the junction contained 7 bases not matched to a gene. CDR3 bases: TGTGCCAGTACTGTGACTAGCGGGAGGACGACAGATACGCAGTATTTT. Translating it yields CASTVTSGRTTDTQYF.

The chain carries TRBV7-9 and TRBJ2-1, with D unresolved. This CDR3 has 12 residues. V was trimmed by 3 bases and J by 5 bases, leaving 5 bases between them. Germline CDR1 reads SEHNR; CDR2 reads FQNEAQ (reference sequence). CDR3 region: CASSFGNNEQFF. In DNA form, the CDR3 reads TGTGCCAGCAGCTTTGGTAACAATGAGCAGTTCTTC.

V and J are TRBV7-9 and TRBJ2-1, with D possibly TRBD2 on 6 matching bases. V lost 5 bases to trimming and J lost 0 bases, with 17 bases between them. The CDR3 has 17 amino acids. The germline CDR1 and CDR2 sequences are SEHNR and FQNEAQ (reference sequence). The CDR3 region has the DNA TGTGCCAGCAGCGCGTTGTCGGGAGTCGGCTCCTACAATGAGCAGTTCTTC. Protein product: CASSALSGVGSYNEQFF.

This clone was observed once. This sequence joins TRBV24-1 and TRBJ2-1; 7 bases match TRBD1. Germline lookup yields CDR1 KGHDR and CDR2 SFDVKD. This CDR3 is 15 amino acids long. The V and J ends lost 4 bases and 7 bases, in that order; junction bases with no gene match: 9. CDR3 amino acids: CATSEPATGVNEQFF. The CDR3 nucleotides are TGTGCCACCAGTGAACCCGCCACAGGGGTAAATGAGCAGTTCTTC.

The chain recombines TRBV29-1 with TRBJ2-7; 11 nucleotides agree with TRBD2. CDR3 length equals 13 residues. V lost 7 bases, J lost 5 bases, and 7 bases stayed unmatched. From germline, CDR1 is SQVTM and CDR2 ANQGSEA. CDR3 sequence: CSGRTSGSDEQYF. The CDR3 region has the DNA TGCAGCGGCCGAACTAGCGGGAGCGACGAGCAGTACTTC.

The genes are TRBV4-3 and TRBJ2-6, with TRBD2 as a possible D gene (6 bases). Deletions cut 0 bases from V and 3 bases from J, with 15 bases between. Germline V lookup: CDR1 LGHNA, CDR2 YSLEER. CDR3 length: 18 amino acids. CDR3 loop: CASSQDPVGTGGANVLTF. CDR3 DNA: TGCGCCAGCAGCCAAGATCCGGTTGGGACTGGTGGGGCCAACGTCCTGACTTTC.

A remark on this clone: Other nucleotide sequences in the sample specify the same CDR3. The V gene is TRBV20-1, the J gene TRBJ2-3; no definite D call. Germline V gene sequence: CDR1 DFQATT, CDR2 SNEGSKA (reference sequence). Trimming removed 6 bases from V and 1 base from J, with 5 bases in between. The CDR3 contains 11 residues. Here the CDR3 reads CSARGTDTQYF. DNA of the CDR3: TGCAGTGCCCGGGGCACAGATACGCAGTATTTT.